These T cell receptor beta chains were read from a single sample in a study of blood T cells in healthy people across ages. TCRdb passed the 5' RACE reads through MiXCR, listing each CDR3 protein once. The table has around 1,100,000 distinct CDR3 sequences, roughly two fifths seen once. Material: blood. These receptors were collected from a man between 18 and 35 years old in good health. Each CDR3 is given with its conserved first and last residue. Fields, in order: clone size, V gene, J gene, CDR3 length, D gene, CDR3 DNA, CDR3 protein. The D gene is left open where the match is weak. Expanded clones get a size class; other rows say once, few or many, or leave the size out.

few,TRBV7-6,TRBJ1-5,16,.,TGTGCCAGCAGCTTAGATGCCTCCTATAGCAATCAGCCCCAGCATTTT,CASSLDASYSNQPQHF
.,TRBV7-9,TRBJ2-5,17,.,TGTGCCAGCAGCTTAGCCCCAAGGGGCAGGGTATGGGAGACCCAGTACTTC,CASSLAPRGRVWETQYF
.,TRBV7-9,TRBJ2-1,17,TRBD1,TGTGCCAGCAGCACCGCGGACAGGGCAGAAGCCTACAATGAGCAGTTCTTC,CASSTADRAEAYNEQFF
few,TRBV10-3,TRBJ1-2,14,.,TGTGCCATCAGCCGGGACCGAGGGACCTATGGCTACACCTTC,CAISRDRGTYGYTF
once,TRBV4-1,TRBJ2-3,16,TRBD1,TGCGCCAGCAGCCAGTGGACAGGGACTTCCACAGATACGCAGTATTTT,CASSQWTGTSTDTQYF
.,TRBV4-3,TRBJ1-6,17,.,TGCGCCAGCAGCCAAGATCTCGGTGGGGTAGCTAATTCGCCCCTCCACTTT,CASSQDLGGVANSPLHF
.,TRBV20-1,TRBJ2-1,13,.,TGCAGTGCTAAGGGGGTCGGACGTCGCGAGCAGTTCTTC,CSAKGVGRREQFF
many,TRBV9,TRBJ1-5,14,.,TGTGCCAGCAGCGTAGGGACAGCCAATCAGCCCCAGCATTTT,CASSVGTANQPQHF
.,TRBV4-2,TRBJ2-1,14,.,TGTGCCAGCAGCCAAGGCTCCGGCCGAGAGACCCAGTTCTTC,CASSQGSGRETQFF
.,TRBV9,TRBJ1-1,13,.,TGTGCCAGCAGCGTAGAAGTTGGTGGTGAAGCTTTCTTT,CASSVEVGGEAFF
once,TRBV21-1,TRBJ1-5,20,.,TGTGCCAGCAGCAAACTTCGGGGGGGCAGGGGGCGCGTCCCCAATCAGCCCCAGCATTTT,CASSKLRGGRGRVPNQPQHF
.,TRBV27,TRBJ2-5,15,.,TGTGCCAGCAGTTTATTAGGGGGGACCCAAGAGACCCAGTACTTC,CASSLLGGTQETQYF
.,TRBV10-3,TRBJ2-5,15,TRBD1,TGTGCCATCAGGAAGGGACAGGGCGAATGGGAGACCCAGTACTTC,CAIRKGQGEWETQYF
few,TRBV20-1,TRBJ2-1,16,.,TGCAGTGCTAGGCCTCTTCTAGCGACGAGGTACAATGAGCAGTTCTTC,CSARPLLATRYNEQFF
few,TRBV7-9,TRBJ1-2,12,.,TGTGCCAGCAGCATAGGAACAGATGGCTACACCTTC,CASSIGTDGYTF
few,TRBV2,TRBJ1-2,14,TRBD1,TGTGCCAGCAGGACGCTACAGGGGGCTGTGGGCTACACCTTC,CASRTLQGAVGYTF
.,TRBV10-3,TRBJ1-2,13,.,TGTGCCATCAGTGAGTCCGGCCTGGCTGGCTACACCTTC,CAISESGLAGYTF
few,TRBV2,TRBJ2-6,15,.,TGTGCCAGCAGTGTCTCCAGCTCTGGGGCCAACGTCCTGACTTTC,CASSVSSSGANVLTF
.,TRBV4-2,TRBJ2-5,14,.,TGTGCCAGCAGCCACCCGGGACTCGACAATGAGCAGTACTTC,CASSHPGLDNEQYF
.,TRBV9,TRBJ1-6,15,.,TGTGCCAGCAGCGCCCTACAGGGTCCAAATTCACCCCTCCACTTT,CASSALQGPNSPLHF
.,TRBV28,TRBJ2-3,16,TRBD2,TGTGCCAGCAGTTTATCCCTAGCGGGGGGTTCAGATACGCAGTATTTT,CASSLSLAGGSDTQYF
.,TRBV5-1,TRBJ2-7,14,.,TGCGCCACCTCACAGGGTTGGATTTCCTACGAGCAGTACTTC,CATSQGWISYEQYF
once,TRBV12-3/TRBV12-4,TRBJ2-7,17,TRBD2,TGTGCCAGCAGTTCCCCCTGGCCTAGCGGGGGGTTCAATGAGCAGTACTTC,CASSSPWPSGGFNEQYF
.,TRBV5-5,TRBJ2-5,14,TRBD1,TGTGCCAGCAGCTATTATACAGGGGGCGAGACCCAGTACTTC,CASSYYTGGETQYF
.,TRBV10-3,TRBJ2-7,13,.,TGTGCCATCAGTCCTGGACATTACAATGAGCAGTACTTC,CAISPGHYNEQYF
few,TRBV12-3/TRBV12-4,TRBJ1-1,15,.,TGTGCCAGCAGGTCGACAGGAGGAATGAACACTGAAGCTTTCTTT,CASRSTGGMNTEAFF
few,TRBV27,TRBJ2-1,15,.,TGTGCCAGCAGTTTAAGTAGCGGTACCTACAATGAGCAGTTCTTC,CASSLSSGTYNEQFF
few,TRBV28,TRBJ2-3,13,.,TGTGCCAGCACATACAGGGTTGCAGATACGCAGTATTTT,CASTYRVADTQYF
.,TRBV20-1,TRBJ1-2,14,.,TGCAGTGCCGCACAGGGAGCCCTATTCTATGGCTACACCTTC,CSAAQGALFYGYTF
.,TRBV6-6,TRBJ1-2,15,TRBD1,TGTGCCAGCAGTTACCCAGGGGGCGGGGCCTATGGCTACACCTTC,CASSYPGGGAYGYTF
.,TRBV6-2/TRBV6-3,TRBJ2-1,17,.,TGTGCCAGCAGGGAAGACTTTGGACGAGCGTACTACAATGAGCAGTTCTTC,CASREDFGRAYYNEQFF
.,TRBV20-1,TRBJ2-7,14,.,TGCAGTGCTAGCAACCAAATTCAATCTAATGAGCAGTACTTC,CSASNQIQSNEQYF
.,TRBV27,TRBJ1-5,13,TRBD1,TGTGCCAGCAGGACAGGGGCCAATCAGCCCCAGCATTTT,CASRTGANQPQHF
.,TRBV7-9,TRBJ1-3,15,.,TGTGCCAGCAGCTTAGATGGATACTCTGGAAACACCATATATTTT,CASSLDGYSGNTIYF
.,TRBV25-1,TRBJ2-1,19,TRBD2,TGTGCCAGCAGTGAAAGGGCGGGACTAGTGGGGGTATCCTACAATGAGCAGTTCTTC,CASSERAGLVGVSYNEQFF
few,TRBV5-1,TRBJ1-1,13,.,TGCGCCAGCAGCCCTGACGGGTTCACTGAAGCTTTCTTT,CASSPDGFTEAFF
.,TRBV20-1,TRBJ2-2,14,TRBD1,TGCAGTGCAACCACAGGGGGCCTCACCGGGGAGCTGTTTTTT,CSATTGGLTGELFF
.,TRBV10-3,TRBJ2-3,16,.,TGTGCCATCAGTGCTGCGGACGGCCAGTCCCCAAATACGCAGTATTTT,CAISAADGQSPNTQYF
.,TRBV4-2,TRBJ2-1,15,.,TGTGCCAGCAGCCAAGAGCTTAGGATGACAGATGAGCAGTTCTTC,CASSQELRMTDEQFF
.,TRBV4-1,TRBJ2-3,15,.,TGCGCCAGCAGCCAAGGTCCCCAGGGTCCAGATACGCAGTATTTT,CASSQGPQGPDTQYF
many,TRBV27,TRBJ1-2,13,.,TGTGCCAGCAGTTCCGGAGGGTCGTATGGCTACACCTTC,CASSSGGSYGYTF
many,TRBV6-6,TRBJ2-3,11,.,TGTGCCAGCACCACGGGGGATACGCAGTATTTT,CASTTGDTQYF
.,TRBV30,TRBJ1-1,12,.,TGTGCCTGGAGTGCCGGGAACACTGAAGCTTTCTTT,CAWSAGNTEAFF
.,TRBV5-1,TRBJ1-1,14,TRBD1,TGCGCCAGCAGCGTACAAGCACAGGGGGTAAAAGCTTTCTTT,CASSVQAQGVKAFF
.,TRBV20-1,TRBJ2-7,16,.,TGCAGTGCTAGCATCGGCGGCAGGGGCTCCTACAATGAGCAGTACTTC,CSASIGGRGSYNEQYF
.,TRBV7-6,TRBJ2-3,17,.,TGTGCCAGCAGCTTAGCGGATCGGGGGGCCTTAACAGATACGCAGTATTTT,CASSLADRGALTDTQYF
many,TRBV14,TRBJ1-6,13,.,TGTGCCAGCAGCCAAGATTTCAATTCACCCCTCCACTTT,CASSQDFNSPLHF
once,TRBV4-2,TRBJ1-5,15,TRBD1,TGTGCCAGCAGCCACGGACAGGGGGCCCTGGAGCCCCAGCATTTT,CASSHGQGALEPQHF
.,TRBV2,TRBJ2-3,14,.,TGTGCCAGAGAAGAACAGGACTACACAGATACGCAGTATTTT,CAREEQDYTDTQYF